This T cell receptor (beta chain) was obtained from a study of T cells in Graves' hyperthyroidism and ophthalmopathy. Germline V gene data show CDR1 as MNHNS and CDR2 as SASEGT. The ends lost 0 bases at V and 4 bases at J; junction bases unmatched: 5. This CDR3 region has 15 residues. RNA transcripts were the template for amplifying TCR beta CDR3 regions. TCR CDR3 underwent first-round RT-PCR with the HTBI primer set. TCRdb recomputed calls from the multiplex PCR reads with MiXCR, one row per CDR3 protein. This sample has under 250,000 distinct CDR3 sequences, with around 26% found just once. This clonotype was detected many times.

This chain links TRBV6-1 with TRBJ1-1; 7 nucleotides agree with TRBD1. This receptor was taken from a middle-aged woman with Graves' ophthalmopathy. Material for sequencing was blood. CDR3 sequence (DNA): TGTGCCAGCAGTGAAGCGCTGGCAGGGGGCACTGAAGCTTTCTTT. Translating it yields CASSEALAGGTEAFF.